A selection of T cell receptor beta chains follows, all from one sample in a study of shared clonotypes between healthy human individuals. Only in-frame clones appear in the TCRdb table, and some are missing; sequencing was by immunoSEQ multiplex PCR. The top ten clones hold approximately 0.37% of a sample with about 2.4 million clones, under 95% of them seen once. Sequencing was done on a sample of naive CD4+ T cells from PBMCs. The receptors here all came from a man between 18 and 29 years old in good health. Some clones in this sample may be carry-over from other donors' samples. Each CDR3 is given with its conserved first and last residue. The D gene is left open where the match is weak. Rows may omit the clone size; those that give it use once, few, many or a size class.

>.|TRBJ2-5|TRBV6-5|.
TGTGCCAGCAGTTACTCGAGAACAGGGAAAGGAGAGACCCAGTACTTC
CASSYSRTGKGETQYF
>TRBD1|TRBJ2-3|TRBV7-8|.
TGTGCCAGCGGCGGGACAGGGGCTATCACAGATACGCAGTATTTT
CASGGTGAITDTQYF
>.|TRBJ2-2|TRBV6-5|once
TGTGCCAGCAGGAGGGGAGGGAACACCGGGGAGCTGTTTTTT
CASRRGGNTGELFF
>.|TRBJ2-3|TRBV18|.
TGTGCCAGCTCTCCTGCGGAAGATACGCAGTATTTT
CASSPAEDTQYF
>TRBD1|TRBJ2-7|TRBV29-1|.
TGCAGCGTTATGACAGGGGGCTACGAGCAGTACTTC
CSVMTGGYEQYF
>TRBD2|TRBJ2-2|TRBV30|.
TGTGCCTGGAGTTCCGGCGGGAGCTTCACCGGGGAGCTGTTTTTT
CAWSSGGSFTGELFF
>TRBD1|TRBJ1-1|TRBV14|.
TGTGCCAGCCAGGGGGGGTTATTGAACACTGAAGCTTTCTTT
CASQGGLLNTEAFF
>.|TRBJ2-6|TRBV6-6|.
TGTGCCAGCAGTTACCAGGGGCAGGGACAGGCCAACGTCCTGACTTTC
CASSYQGQGQANVLTF
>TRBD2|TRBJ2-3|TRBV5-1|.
TGCGCCAGCAGCGAGGGACTAGCGGGTAGCACAGATACGCAGTATTTT
CASSEGLAGSTDTQYF
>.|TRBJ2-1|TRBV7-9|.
TGTGCCAGCAGCCCAAAGGGGGGCGGGACCTTGACCTACAATGAGCAGTTCTTC
CASSPKGGGTLTYNEQFF
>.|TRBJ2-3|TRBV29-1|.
TGCAGCGCGATAAGGGGGGCCGGCACAGATACGCAGTATTTT
CSAIRGAGTDTQYF
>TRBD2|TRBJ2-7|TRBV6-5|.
TGTGCCAGCAGTTATCAGGCTAGCGGCTCCTACGAGCAGTACTTC
CASSYQASGSYEQYF
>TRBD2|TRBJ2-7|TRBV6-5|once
TGTGCCAGCAGACCGGGGACTAGCGGTACGAGGCAGTACTTC
CASRPGTSGTRQYF
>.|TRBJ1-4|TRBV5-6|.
TGTGCCAGCAGCTTTTGGGGGTATAATGAAAAACTGTTTTTT
CASSFWGYNEKLFF
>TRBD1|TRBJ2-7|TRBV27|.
TGTGCCAGCAGTTTATACGGCCCTAAAGGGGGCCGTTCCTACGAGCAGTACTTC
CASSLYGPKGGRSYEQYF
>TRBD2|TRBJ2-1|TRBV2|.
TGTGCCAGCAGTGACGGCCTAGCGGGAGGCGAGCAGTTCTTC
CASSDGLAGGEQFF
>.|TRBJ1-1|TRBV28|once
TGTGCCAGCGGCAAAGGGGGAGGTAGGTCTGAAGCTTTCTTT
CASGKGGGRSEAFF
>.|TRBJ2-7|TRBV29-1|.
TGCAGCGTTGAGAAGGACGGGGGAATTTACGAGCAGTACTTC
CSVEKDGGIYEQYF
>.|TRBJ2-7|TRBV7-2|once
TGTGCCAGCAGCTTAGTGCTGGGGTCCTACGAGCAGTACTTC
CASSLVLGSYEQYF
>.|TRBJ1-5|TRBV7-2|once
TGTGCCAGCAGCTTAGAAGGTCGCGGTTCTAGCAATCAGCCCCAGCATTTT
CASSLEGRGSSNQPQHF
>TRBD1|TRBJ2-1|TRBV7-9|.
TGTGCCAGCAGCTTAGACCGCAGGGGGCGCTTAAATGAGCAGTTCTTC
CASSLDRRGRLNEQFF
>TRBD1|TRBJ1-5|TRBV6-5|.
TGTGCCAGCAGATTACAGGGGCCCCTGAGTCAGCCCCAGCATTTT
CASRLQGPLSQPQHF
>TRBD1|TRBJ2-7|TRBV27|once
TGTGCCAGCAGTCTAAAAACAGGGGTCCCACCCTACGAGCAGTACTTC
CASSLKTGVPPYEQYF
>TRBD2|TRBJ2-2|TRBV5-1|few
TGCGCCAGCAGCTTGACTAGCGGAGACACCGGGGAGCTGTTTTTT
CASSLTSGDTGELFF
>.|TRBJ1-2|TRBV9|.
TGTGCCAGCAGCGTACTCTCAGCTAACTATGGCTACACCTTC
CASSVLSANYGYTF
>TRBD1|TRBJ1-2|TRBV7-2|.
TGTGCCAGCAGCTTGACAGGGACCACTAACTATGGCTACACCTTC
CASSLTGTTNYGYTF
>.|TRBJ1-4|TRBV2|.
TGTGCCAGCAGGAGCCAGGGGTATTCTAATGAAAAACTGTTTTTT
CASRSQGYSNEKLFF
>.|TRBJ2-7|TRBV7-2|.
TGTGCCAGCAGCTTAGACAGTTCCTACGAGCAGTACTTC
CASSLDSSYEQYF
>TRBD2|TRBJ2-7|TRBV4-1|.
TGCGCCAGCAGCTCTGACAGGGGTGGGCTAGCGGGAGACGAGCAGTACTTC
CASSSDRGGLAGDEQYF
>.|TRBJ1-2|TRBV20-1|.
TGCAGTGCTAGAGATGCGTCGGGGGACACCTTC
CSARDASGDTF
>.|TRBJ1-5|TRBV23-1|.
TGCGCCAGCAGTCGACATCGACAGCCCCAGCATTTT
CASSRHRQPQHF
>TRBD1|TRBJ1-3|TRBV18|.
TGTGCCAGCTCACAGGGGGCGCGAGGAAACACCATATATTTT
CASSQGARGNTIYF
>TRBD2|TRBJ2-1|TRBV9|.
TGTGCCAGCACCGGGGGGAGCTCCTACAATGAGCAGTTCTTC
CASTGGSSYNEQFF
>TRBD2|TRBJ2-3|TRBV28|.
TGTGCCAGCAGTTTACCCGGACTAGCGGGAGGGTCAGATACGCAGTATTTT
CASSLPGLAGGSDTQYF
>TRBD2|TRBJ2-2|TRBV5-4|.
TGTGCCAGCAGCTCCCGGACTAGCGGGAACACCGGGGAGCTGTTTTTT
CASSSRTSGNTGELFF
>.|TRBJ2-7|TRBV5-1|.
TGCGCCAGCAGCTTGGTATCAGGGCTCTACGAGCAGTACTTC
CASSLVSGLYEQYF
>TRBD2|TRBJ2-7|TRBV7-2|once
TGTGCCAGCAGCCCCACTAGCGGGTTCACCTACGAGCAGTACTTC
CASSPTSGFTYEQYF
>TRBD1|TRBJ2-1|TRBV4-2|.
TGTGCCAGCAGCCAAGAACCGGGACAGGGCCCTATCGACCCTCAGTTCTTC
CASSQEPGQGPIDPQFF